One and the same sample provided the 26 T cell receptor beta chains below, sequenced in a study of T cell responses to AZD1222 COVID-19 vaccine. Sequencing was performed with immunoSEQ multiplex PCR; in TCRdb, only in-frame clones are kept and a portion is missing. The table lists 130,000 or so clones, about 93% of them singletons. Source: peripheral blood, taken on day 0 of AZD1222 vaccination. The source of these receptors is an adult in good health.

The chain uses TRBV18 and TRBJ2-5, with TRBD2 as a possible D gene (5 bases). In germline, CDR1 is KGHSH, CDR2 LQKENI. The CDR3 spans 16 residues. V was shortened by 3 bases and J by 3 bases, with 17 bases between the two germline ends. CDR3 nucleotide sequence: TGTGCCAGCTCACCTATAATGGCCGGGAAAAAAGAGACCCAGTACTTC. Translated: CASSPIMAGKKETQYF.

This clone appeared a single time. The chain links TRBV19 to TRBJ1-6, with D perhaps TRBD1 (5 bases). The CDR3 length is 14 residues. Germline CDR1 LNHDA, CDR2 SQIVND (reference sequence). Trimming pared 5 bases from V and 5 bases from J, leaving 10 bases between. The CDR3 nucleotides read TGTGCCAGTAGTGTCGGGGGTCATAATTCACCCCTCCACTTT. Amino acids: CASSVGGHNSPLHF. The full variable domain, in which reference TRBV19 and TRBJ1-6 provide the parts outside the CDR3, is DGGITQSPKYLFRKEGQNVTLSCEQNLNHDAMYWYRQDPGQGLRLIYYSQIVNDFQKGDIAEGYSVSREKKESFPLTVTSAQKNPTAFYLCASSVGGHNSPLHFGNGTRLTVT.

This clone was seen only a few times. The chain links TRBV19 to TRBJ2-7; TRBD2 aligns across 7 bases. The V gene's germline CDR1 is LNHDA and CDR2 SQIVND (reference sequence). Trimming cost V 5 bases and J 0 bases; bases outside gene matches: 4. This CDR3 spans 14 amino acids. CDR3 in amino acids: CASSSSGSSYEQYF. The CDR3 DNA reads TGTGCCAGTAGTTCTAGCGGAAGCTCCTACGAGCAGTACTTC. The full variable domain, in which reference TRBV19 and TRBJ2-7 provide the parts outside the CDR3, is DGGITQSPKYLFRKEGQNVTLSCEQNLNHDAMYWYRQDPGQGLRLIYYSQIVNDFQKGDIAEGYSVSREKKESFPLTVTSAQKNPTAFYLCASSSSGSSYEQYFGPGTRLTVT.

The chain joins TRBV25-1 to TRBJ1-2; 7 bases line up with TRBD1. The CDR3 extends over 14 amino acids. CDR1 is MGHDK and CDR2 is SYGVNS in the germline V gene. V lost 6 bases, J lost 13 bases, and 17 bases stayed unmatched. The CDR3 sequence: CASSLQSPRDSITF. CDR3 sequence (DNA): TGTGCCAGCAGCTTACAATCCCCCCGGGACAGCATCACCTTC.

V gene TRBV19 combines with J gene TRBJ2-5; D unclear. The length of the CDR3 is 13 residues. CDR1 is LNHDA, CDR2 SQIVND, per germline (reference sequence). Trimming pared 4 bases from V and 5 bases from J, leaving 11 bases between. The CDR3 DNA follows: TGTGCCAGTAGTACTTCCACCTACGAGACCCAGTACTTC. Translated: CASSTSTYETQYF. Full variable domain (remainder filled in from reference TRBV19 and TRBJ2-5): DGGITQSPKYLFRKEGQNVTLSCEQNLNHDAMYWYRQDPGQGLRLIYYSQIVNDFQKGDIAEGYSVSREKKESFPLTVTSAQKNPTAFYLCASSTSTYETQYFGPGTRLLVL.

The rearrangement links TRBV7-8 to TRBJ2-1, with D possibly being TRBD2 (6 bases). CDR1 and CDR2 from the germline V gene are SGHVS and FQNEAQ. The CDR3 length is 12 residues. V lost 6 bases to trimming and J lost 8 bases, with 11 bases between them. The CDR3 DNA sequence: TGTGCCAGCAGGCCTTTAGCGGATGAGCAGTTCTTC. This sequence encodes CASRPLADEQFF.

The chain is built from TRBV28 and TRBJ1-5; D uncertain. The germline CDR1 and CDR2 sequences are MDHEN and SYDVKM. There are 12 residues in the CDR3. Trimming took off 3 bases at V and 6 bases at J, with 6 bases between the two ends. For the CDR3, the DNA is TGTGCCAGCAGTTTTGGCGGTCAGCCCCAGCATTTT. Translated, it gives CASSFGGQPQHF.

The chain uses TRBV4-1 and TRBJ1-1; TRBD1 might be the D (6 bases). The ends were cut back, 2 bases at V and 5 bases at J, with 12 bases in the middle. CDR1 is MGHRA and CDR2 is YSYEKL in the germline V gene. The CDR3 is 14 amino acids. The CDR3 loop reads CASSQPGQWTEAFF. CDR3 nucleotide sequence: TGCGCCAGCAGCCAACCCGGACAGTGGACTGAAGCTTTCTTT.

V gene TRBV6-5 combines with J gene TRBJ1-1; D not certain. CDR1 and CDR2 from the germline V gene are MNHEY and SVGAGI. The ends were cut back, 4 bases at V and 0 bases at J, with 9 bases in the middle. The CDR3 is made up of 14 amino acids. The CDR3 reads CASSSGLLNTEAFF. CDR3 coding DNA: TGTGCCAGCAGTTCAGGACTGCTGAACACTGAAGCTTTCTTT.

This clone was observed a few times. The chain joins TRBV9 to TRBJ1-4, with a weak D call TRBD1 (5 bases). CDR1 is SGDLS and CDR2 is YYNGEE in the germline V gene. Trimming cost V 2 bases and J 4 bases, with 9 bases left between them. The CDR3 extends over 14 amino acids. CDR3: CASSVTQGNEKLFF. In nucleotides, the CDR3 is TGTGCCAGCAGCGTCACCCAGGGTAATGAAAAACTGTTTTTT.

The chain employs TRBV7-9 and TRBJ1-2; D not certain. The CDR3 has 13 residues. Germline values: CDR1 SEHNR, CDR2 FQNEAQ (reference sequence). Trimming stripped 2 bases from V and 4 bases from J, with 8 bases between. The CDR3 loop is CASSLSSGYGYTF. CDR3 nucleotides: TGTGCCAGCAGCTTATCCAGCGGCTATGGCTACACCTTC.

Regarding this clone: The sample holds other DNA sequences that translate to the same CDR3. The chain recombines TRBV28 with TRBJ1-2, with TRBD1 as a possible D gene (6 bases). The CDR3 consists of 13 residues. Trimming removed 2 bases at V and 2 bases at J, with 6 bases between. Looked up from germline, CDR1 is MDHEN and CDR2 is SYDVKM. The CDR3 DNA reads as TGTGCCAGCAGTTTAACAGGGAACTATGGCTACACCTTC. This sequence encodes CASSLTGNYGYTF.

The rearrangement links TRBV5-6 to TRBJ2-7; D is unclear. V lost 3 bases to trimming and J lost 7 bases, with 14 bases between them. This CDR3 is built from 13 residues. Germline V CDR1 and CDR2: SGHDT, YYEEEE. The CDR3, as DNA: TGTGCCAGCAGCTATTCCCGCGTTCTGGAGCAGTACTTC. This sequence encodes CASSYSRVLEQYF.

This clone was seen more than once but under ten times. V usage is TRBV5-1 and J usage is TRBJ1-1; 8 bases line up with TRBD1. The CDR3 is 14 residues long. V was clipped by 4 bases and J by 9 bases; unmatched bases: 11. CDR1 and CDR2 from the germline V gene are SGHRS and YFSETQ. The CDR3 loop is CASSQGQVQEKAFF. CDR3 DNA sequence: TGCGCCAGCAGCCAGGGACAGGTCCAAGAGAAAGCTTTCTTT.

The chain recombines TRBV7-9 with TRBJ1-1; a possible D gene is TRBD1 (5 bases). The V gene's germline CDR1 is SEHNR and CDR2 FQNEAQ (reference sequence). The CDR3 loop spans 14 amino acids. The germline V and J ends were trimmed by 5 bases and 4 bases, with 14 bases remaining between them. The CDR3 loop is CASSQTDEGTEAFF. In DNA form, the CDR3 reads TGTGCCAGCAGCCAGACAGACGAGGGCACTGAAGCTTTCTTT.

The CDR3 region has the DNA TGTGCCGGCGACAGCGCGAACACCGGGGAGCTGTTTTTT. It translates to CAGDSANTGELFF. The V and J genes are TRBV30 and TRBJ2-2; D perhaps matches TRBD1 (5 bases). The V gene's germline CDR1 is GTSNPN and CDR2 SVGIG (reference sequence). Trimming shortened V by 8 bases and J by 0 bases, and 10 bases separated the two germline ends. The CDR3 is made up of 13 amino acids.

The chain couples TRBV7-2 to TRBJ2-7, with 13 bases lining up with TRBD2. CDR1 SGHTA and CDR2 FQGNSA come from the germline V gene. Unmatched junction bases numbered 9, after V lost 0 bases and J lost 4 bases. The CDR3 loop spans 18 amino acids. The CDR3 loop is CASSLAGTSGIGKYEQYF. CDR3 coding DNA: TGTGCCAGCAGCTTAGCTGGGACTAGCGGGATAGGAAAGTACGAGCAGTACTTC.

The chain is built from TRBV9 and TRBJ2-2, with a tentative D call TRBD2 (5 bases). V lost 0 bases and J lost 0, with 6 bases in between. Germline assignment: CDR1 SGDLS and CDR2 YYNGEE. The CDR3 runs 15 residues. The CDR3 protein is CASSVAEANTGELFF. The CDR3 region has the DNA TGTGCCAGCAGCGTAGCGGAGGCGAACACCGGGGAGCTGTTTTTT.

This clone was detected only once. The CDR3 DNA reads TGTGCCAGCTCCTGGACTAGGAACACCGGGGAGCTGTTTTTT. Its protein is CASSWTRNTGELFF. The chain carries TRBV18 and TRBJ2-2; 7 bases match TRBD2. Trimming removed 6 bases from V and 1 base from J; junction bases left unmatched: 2. Germline V CDR1 and CDR2: KGHSH, LQKENI. CDR3 length equals 14 residues. Drawing the rest from reference TRBV18 and TRBJ2-2, the complete variable domain is NAGVMQNPRHLVRRRGQEARLRCSPMKGHSHVYWYRQLPEEGLKFMVYLQKENIIDESGMPKERFSAEFPKEGPSILRIQQVVRGDSAAYFCASSWTRNTGELFFGEGSRLTVL.

This sequence joins TRBV7-8 and TRBJ2-7, with TRBD2 matching 8 bases. Looked up from germline, CDR1 is SGHVS and CDR2 is FQNEAQ. The V segment lost 8 bases and the J segment 2 bases; nucleotides outside the gene matches: 8. The CDR3 runs 14 residues. The CDR3 bases are TGTGCCAGCGGATCTAGCGGGCCGACCTACGAGCAGTACTTC. Translation gives CASGSSGPTYEQYF.

This chain connects TRBV20-1 to TRBJ2-4; D ambiguous. CDR1 is DFQATT, CDR2 SNEGSKA, per germline (reference sequence). This CDR3 has 11 amino acids. The V end was cut by 1 base, the J end by 8 bases, with 6 bases between. The CDR3 DNA reads as TGCAGTGCTAGAGGATTGGACATTCAGTACTTC. Its translation is CSARGLDIQYF.

Concerning this clone: At one of its ends the junction is not consistent with the germline gene, which may arise from a read error. J is TRBJ1-1 and V is TRBV3-1 (or the pseudogene TRBV3-2); D unresolved. CDR1 and CDR2 (germline): LGHDT, YNNKEL (reference sequence). The CDR3 length is 12 residues. The DNA for the CDR3 is TGTGCCAGCAGCCAGGACGTAGGCGAGCGAATCTTT. It codes for CASSQDVGERIF.

The chain recombines TRBV7-8 with TRBJ1-1, with D possibly being TRBD1 (5 bases). The CDR3 loop spans 13 amino acids. The germline V gene encodes CDR1 SGHVS and CDR2 FQNEAQ. V lost 4 bases to trimming and J lost 2 bases, with 8 bases between them. CDR3 protein: CASSSQGNTEAFF. Written as DNA, the CDR3 is TGTGCCAGCAGCTCCCAGGGTAACACTGAAGCTTTCTTT.

The chain joins TRBV7-2 to TRBJ1-1; tentatively, D is TRBD1 (5 bases). The CDR3 length is 13 residues. V was shortened by 3 bases and J by 5 bases, with 10 bases between the two germline ends. CDR1 and CDR2 from the germline V gene are SGHTA and FQGNSA. CDR3 DNA sequence: TGTGCCAGCAGCTTTACCAGGGAGACTGAAGCTTTCTTT. Its protein is CASSFTRETEAFF.

The chain employs TRBV7-9 and TRBJ1-4, with TRBD1 as a possible D gene (5 bases). With 7 bases removed from V and 4 bases from J, the gap between germline ends came to 16 bases. Germline CDR1 is SEHNR and CDR2 is FQNEAQ (reference sequence). This CDR3 region has 15 residues. CDR3 sequence: CASTLGGSGNEKLFF. DNA of the CDR3: TGTGCCAGCACCCTCGGGGGGTCGGGTAATGAAAAACTGTTTTTT.

The genes are TRBV27 and TRBJ2-6; D is tentatively TRBD1 or TRBD2 (6 bases each). Germline CDR1 and CDR2: MNHEY and SMNVEV (reference sequence). The V end was cut by 5 bases, the J end by 3 bases, with 20 bases between. This CDR3 spans 18 amino acids. The CDR3 bases are TGTGCCAGCAGTAATCTTCTTACGGGGGCGTATGGGGCCAACGTCCTGACTTTC. It is translated as CASSNLLTGAYGANVLTF.